Presented here are 3 T cell receptor beta chains from one specimen sequenced in a study of OX40 agonist ivuxolimab in advanced cancers. To prepare the library, the immunoSEQ multiplex PCR assay was applied. TCRdb obtained this table from immuneACCESS and retained in-frame rearrangements with V and J assigned. These tables miss some clones; where compared with another copy, unresolved V genes account for less than half of the shortfall, and the remainder is unexplained. Present in this sample are nearly 80,000 clones, just under 85% of which were seen just once. Of the sample, 20% to 25% is held by the ten largest clones. Sequences were derived from CD4+ or CD8+ T cells sorted from blood, sampled in a trial of the OX40 agonist ivuxolimab. These receptor sequences come from an adult with an advanced solid tumor such as melanoma, head and neck, liver or kidney cancer.

The J gene is TRBJ2-1, the V gene TRBV6-4, with 7 nucleotides matching TRBD1. The junction had 3 bases not matched to a gene; V was cut back by 5 bases and J by 5 bases. This CDR3 comprises 13 residues. Germline CDR1 is MRHNA and CDR2 is SNTAGT. CDR3 residues: CASSRTGNNEQFF. The DNA of the CDR3 is TGTGCCAGCAGTAGGACAGGCAACAATGAGCAGTTCTTC.

The V and J genes are TRBV5-8 and TRBJ1-2; 9 positions agree with TRBD1. The CDR3 extends over 15 amino acids. Germline assignment: CDR1 SGHTS and CDR2 YDEGEE. Trimming at V came to 4 bases and at J to 5 bases, leaving 9 bases not matched to a gene. The CDR3 spells CASSPGQGFRYGYTF. The CDR3 DNA sequence: TGTGCCAGCAGCCCAGGACAGGGGTTCCGGTATGGCTACACCTTC. Together with reference TRBV5-8 and TRBJ1-2, the CDR3 gives the full variable domain: EAGVTQSPTHLIKTRGQQATLRCSPISGHTSVYWYQQALGLGLQFLLWYDEGEERNRGNFPPRFSGRQFPNYSSELNVNALELEDSALYLCASSPGQGFRYGYTFGSGTRLTVV.

CDR3 sequence reads: CASSASSGSPYNEQFF. The CDR3 DNA reads as TGTGCCAGCAGTGCGTCTAGCGGGAGTCCGTACAATGAGCAGTTCTTC. This chain joins TRBV27 and TRBJ2-1; 10 nucleotides line up with TRBD2. V shed 5 bases, J shed 4 bases, and the junction held 8 bases outside the gene matches. The CDR3 spans 16 residues. Germline-derived CDR1 and CDR2 are MNHEY and SMNVEV (reference sequence).